This TCR beta chain was sequenced for a study of OX40 agonist ivuxolimab in advanced cancers. Generated by immunoSEQ multiplex PCR, the TCRdb table keeps only in-frame clones and is missing some. The sample lists about 77,000 clones; approximately 86% were seen once. The TCR sequence derives from an adult with an advanced solid tumor such as melanoma, head and neck, liver or kidney cancer. The sequences come from CD4+ or CD8+ T cells sorted from blood, collected in a trial of the OX40 agonist ivuxolimab.

The CDR3 spells CASSLLAGPWGSYNEQFF. In nucleotides, the CDR3 is TGTGCCAGCAGCTTGCTAGCGGGACCTTGGGGATCCTACAATGAGCAGTTCTTC. This chain joins TRBV5-8 and TRBJ2-1; TRBD2 aligns across 9 bases. The CDR3 covers 18 residues. Germline V CDR1 and CDR2: SGHTS, YDEGEE. After removal of 1 base from V and 1 base from J, the junction contained 9 bases not matched to a gene.